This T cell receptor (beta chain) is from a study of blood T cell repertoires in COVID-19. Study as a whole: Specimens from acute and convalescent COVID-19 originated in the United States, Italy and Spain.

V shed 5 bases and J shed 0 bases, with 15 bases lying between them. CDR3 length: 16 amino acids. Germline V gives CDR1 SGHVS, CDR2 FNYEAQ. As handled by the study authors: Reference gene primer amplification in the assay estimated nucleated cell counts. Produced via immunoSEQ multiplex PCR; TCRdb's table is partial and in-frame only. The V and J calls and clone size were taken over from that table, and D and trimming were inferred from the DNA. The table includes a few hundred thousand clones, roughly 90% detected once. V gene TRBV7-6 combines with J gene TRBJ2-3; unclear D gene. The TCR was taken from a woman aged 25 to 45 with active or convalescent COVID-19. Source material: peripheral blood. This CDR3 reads CASSKMGAASTDTQYF. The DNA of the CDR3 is TGTGCCAGCAGCAAAATGGGCGCAGCTAGCACAGATACGCAGTATTTT.